This TCR beta chain was observed in a study of cytomegalovirus exposure and HLA in healthy donors. For the study at large: Among the 350 to 500 donors who were genotyped, approximately 84% fell in the genetic ancestry cluster that is associated with self-reported Caucasian donors.

Broader study findings: Analysis performed later found roughly 17,000 TCR beta sequences associated with HLA alleles at 0.05 false discovery rate.

This clone has more than one count but fewer than ten. No antigen is known for it. PCR used 60 Vbeta primers and 13 Jbeta primers. TCRdb's table, derived via immunoSEQ multiplex PCR, lists solely in-frame clones and lacks some. The data contain 180,000 or so clones, around a tenth of them singletons. This CDR3 has 12 residues. Deletions cut 3 bases from V and 8 bases from J, with 7 bases between. Germline V lookup: CDR1 SGHAT, CDR2 FQNNGV. Sequenced material: PBMCs. J is TRBJ1-4 and V is TRBV11-2; D unresolved. The sequence was collected from a woman aged 25 to 39 in good health and CMV-seropositive. The CDR3 region is CASSFVREKLFF. The CDR3 DNA reads TGTGCCAGCAGCTTCGTGAGGGAAAAACTGTTTTTT.